This TCR beta chain was sequenced for a study of regulatory T cells in long-lasting Graves disease. V gave up 3 bases and J gave up 2 bases; unmatched junction bases: 5. Germline assignment: CDR1 SNHLY and CDR2 FYNNEI. This CDR3 has 16 residues. Time point described: newly diagnosed GD, antithyroid drugs for less than 3 months. PBMCs were the source of the RNA used for TCR sequencing. Criteria from the American Thyroid Association guidelines were applied to diagnose Graves' disease. This clonotype has a count of ten or more. iRepertoire HTBI primers and Arm-PCR of CDR3 regions built TCR beta libraries. TCRdb reprocessed the multiplex PCR reads with MiXCR, giving one entry per CDR3 protein. Of approximately 390,000 distinct CDR3 sequences in the sample, about 16% were seen once. The data also belong to a second study, concerning T cells in Graves' hyperthyroidism and ophthalmopathy.

The clonotype was recovered from a young woman with Graves disease. The specimen comprised peripheral blood mononuclear cells (PBMCs), sampled at new diagnosis, from a patient treated with antithyroid drugs. V gene TRBV2 combines with J gene TRBJ2-1, with 9 bases that match TRBD2. CDR3 bases: TGTGCCAGCAGTGACGGCCTAGCGGGACCCTACAATGAGCAGTTCTTC. Encoded protein: CASSDGLAGPYNEQFF.